The 26 T cell receptor beta chains below all came from one sample that was sequenced in a study of cytomegalovirus exposure and HLA in healthy donors. A multiplex PCR was run with 60 Vbeta primers and 13 Jbeta primers. Profiling relied on immunoSEQ multiplex PCR, and the TCRdb table lists in-frame clones only, not all of them. The sample includes approximately 170,000 clones, less than 75% of them seen just once. Sequencing used PBMCs. The receptors stem from a girl between 5 and 17 years old in good health and CMV-seronegative.

The rearrangement joins TRBV15 to TRBJ2-1; D call uncertain. Germline V gene lookup returns CDR1 LNHNV and CDR2 YYDKDF (reference sequence). This CDR3 spans 12 amino acids. The V end lost 5 bases, the J end lost 6 bases, and 8 bases lay between the germline ends. In DNA form, the CDR3 reads TGTGCCACCAGCCAAAAGCCCAATGAGCAGTTCTTC. It translates to CATSQKPNEQFF.

V gene TRBV6-1 combines with J gene TRBJ1-2, with D tentatively TRBD1 (5 bases). Trimming stripped 2 bases from V and 8 bases from J, with 12 bases between. The CDR3 is made up of 13 amino acids. Looked up from germline, CDR1 is MNHNS and CDR2 is SASEGT. The CDR3 DNA reads as TGTGCCAGCAGTGAATCTCAGGGCTTAGGCTACACCTTC. Encoded protein: CASSESQGLGYTF.

The chain employs TRBV28 and TRBJ1-2; weak D call: TRBD1 (6 bases). V lost 6 bases to trimming and J lost 7 bases, with 24 bases between them. Germline loops: CDR1 MDHEN, CDR2 SYDVKM. This CDR3 is built from 16 residues. CDR3 in amino acids: CASSGGQGPPSTGYTF. The CDR3 DNA reads TGTGCCAGCAGCGGGGGGCAGGGGCCCCCCTCTACTGGCTACACCTTC.

The V gene is TRBV7-9, the J gene TRBJ1-1; maybe TRBD1 (5 bases). The CDR3 sequence is 14 residues long. CDR1 is SEHNR, CDR2 FQNEAQ, per germline (reference sequence). V was shortened by 6 bases and J by 4 bases, with 15 bases between the two germline ends. This chain's CDR3 is CASSLGTPGTEAFF. CDR3 DNA sequence: TGTGCCAGCAGTCTAGGGACTCCAGGCACTGAAGCTTTCTTT.

This clone was detected once. The chain links TRBV10-2 to TRBJ1-2, with 7 bases fitting TRBD1. The CDR3 has 15 residues. Unmatched junction bases numbered 11, after V lost 2 bases and J lost 8 bases. The germline gives CDR1 WSHSY, CDR2 SAAADI. For the CDR3, the DNA is TGCGCCAGCAGTGAGACCCTACAGGGGTTTGCAGGCTACACCTTC. This sequence encodes CASSETLQGFAGYTF.

The chain couples TRBV11-2 to TRBJ2-5, with D maybe TRBD1 (6 bases). The CDR3 loop spans 13 amino acids. From germline, CDR1 is SGHAT and CDR2 FQNNGV. Trimming removed 6 bases from V and 2 bases from J, with 10 bases in between. The CDR3 DNA reads TGTGCCAGCAGAGCCACAGGGCAAGAGACCCAGTACTTC. Amino acid sequence: CASRATGQETQYF.

V gene TRBV6-6 combines with J gene TRBJ1-6, with D unclear. Germline lookup yields CDR1 MNHNY and CDR2 SVGAGI (reference sequence). V was trimmed by 2 bases and J by 8 bases, leaving 13 bases between them. This CDR3 has 15 amino acids. CDR3 nucleotides: TGTGCCAGCAGTTACGAGGGAGAGGAGTATTCACCCCTCCACTTT. Translating gives CASSYEGEEYSPLHF.

This clone was found a few times. The chain's CDR3 is CASSEGGSSYNSPLHF. DNA for the CDR3: TGCGCCAGCAGCGAGGGAGGGAGCTCCTATAATTCACCCCTCCACTTT. This chain joins TRBV5-1 and TRBJ1-6; D is unresolved. V was pared by 4 bases and J by 0 bases, with 11 bases between. CDR3 size: 16 residues. Per germline, CDR1 SGHRS and CDR2 YFSETQ.

Notes on this clone: Different DNA sequences within this sample yield the same CDR3. The chain employs TRBV7-9 and TRBJ1-5; D not resolved. This CDR3 has 14 residues. The germline gives CDR1 SEHNR, CDR2 FQNEAQ (reference sequence). The V end was cut by 1 base, the J end by 2 bases, with 6 bases between. CDR3 coding DNA: TGTGCCAGCAGCTTAGGTCAGGGCAATCAGCCCCAGCATTTT. This translates into CASSLGQGNQPQHF.

This chain connects TRBV27 to TRBJ1-2, with a weak D call TRBD1 (5 bases). V was trimmed by 4 bases and J by 8 bases, leaving 17 bases between them. The CDR3 spans 14 residues. Germline V CDR1 and CDR2: MNHEY, SMNVEV (reference sequence). CDR3 residues: CASSSRGTGGGYTF. The CDR3 bases are TGTGCCAGCAGTTCTCGGGGGACCGGGGGGGGCTACACCTTC.

A few counts support this clone. The chain recombines TRBV13 with TRBJ1-1; possibly TRBD1 for D (5 bases). Germline V gene sequence: CDR1 PRHDT, CDR2 FYEKMQ (reference sequence). The CDR3 covers 15 residues. V lost 0 bases, J lost 1 base, and 9 bases lay in between. The CDR3, as DNA: TGTGCCAGCAGCTTAGGCTCGGGGGAGAACACTGAAGCTTTCTTT. It yields the protein CASSLGSGENTEAFF. The whole variable domain, filled in from reference TRBV13 and TRBJ1-1, reads AAGVIQSPRHLIKEKRETATLKCYPIPRHDTVYWYQQGPGQDPQFLISFYEKMQSDKGSIPDRFSAQQFSDYHSELNMSSLELGDSALYFCASSLGSGENTEAFFGQGTRLTVV.

The rearrangement links TRBV5-4 to TRBJ1-1; D call uncertain. The CDR3 has 13 residues. CDR1 and CDR2 from the germline V gene are SGHNT and YYREEE (reference sequence). V dropped 0 bases and J dropped 0 bases, with 3 bases sitting between them. DNA for the CDR3: TGTGCCAGCAGCTTGGTTATGAACACTGAAGCTTTCTTT. Amino acids: CASSLVMNTEAFF.

The chain combines TRBV7-9 with TRBJ2-1, with 11 nucleotides matching TRBD2. Germline V lookup: CDR1 SEHNR, CDR2 FQNEAQ (reference sequence). The trim removed 4 bases at V and 2 bases at J, leaving 1 base unmatched. CDR3 length: 15 amino acids. The CDR3 region is CASSYSGGAYNEQFF. The CDR3 DNA follows: TGTGCCAGCAGCTATAGCGGGGGGGCCTACAATGAGCAGTTCTTC.

The chain employs TRBV6-5 and TRBJ2-5; D is perhaps TRBD1 (6 bases). The CDR3 has 15 amino acids. Trimming stripped 2 bases from V and 5 bases from J, with 15 bases between. Germline V gene data show CDR1 as MNHEY and CDR2 as SVGAGI. The CDR3: CASSYRGQMTETQYF. The CDR3 nucleotides read TGTGCCAGCAGTTACCGTGGACAGATGACCGAGACCCAGTACTTC.

The chain uses TRBV5-4 and TRBJ1-1; perhaps TRBD1 as D (6 bases). V lost 5 bases to trimming and J lost 5 bases, with 10 bases between them. This CDR3 region has 12 residues. The germline gives CDR1 SGHNT, CDR2 YYREEE (reference sequence). The CDR3 bases are TGTGCCAGCAGAGTTAGGGGGACTGAAGCTTTCTTT. It encodes CASRVRGTEAFF. Drawing the rest from reference TRBV5-4 and TRBJ1-1, the complete variable domain is ETGVTQSPTHLIKTRGQQVTLRCSSQSGHNTVSWYQQALGQGPQFIFQYYREEENGRGNFPPRFSGLQFPNYSSELNVNALELDDSALYLCASRVRGTEAFFGQGTRLTVV.

The chain couples TRBV27 to TRBJ1-2; the D is unclear. Trimming cost V 6 bases and J 8 bases, with 19 bases left between them. This CDR3 is built from 14 residues. The V gene's germline CDR1 is MNHEY and CDR2 SMNVEV (reference sequence). The CDR3 loop reads CASRPSASSRGYTF. The DNA for the CDR3 is TGTGCCAGCAGACCGTCAGCCTCGTCTAGGGGCTACACCTTC.

The chain joins TRBV5-1 to TRBJ2-3, with TRBD2 matching over 14 bases. Trimming took 0 bases from V and 5 from J; bases not matched to a gene: 5. The V gene's germline CDR1 is SGHRS and CDR2 YFSETQ. The CDR3 sequence is 17 residues long. CDR3 amino acids: CASSLAGGLAGGDTQYF. As DNA, the CDR3 is TGCGCCAGCAGCTTGGCAGGAGGACTAGCGGGGGGAGATACGCAGTATTTT.

The chain combines TRBV6-5 with TRBJ2-1; D is unresolved. Germline V gene lookup returns CDR1 MNHEY and CDR2 SVGAGI. CDR3 length equals 13 residues. Trimming took 5 bases from V and 2 from J, leaving 7 bases between them. This CDR3 is CASSLTPYNEQFF. In nucleotides, the CDR3 is TGTGCCAGCAGTCTAACGCCCTACAATGAGCAGTTCTTC.

This rearrangement joins TRBV4-1 to TRBJ1-5; tentative D call: TRBD1 (5 bases). The CDR3 has 15 amino acids. V was pared by 1 base and J by 7 bases, with 14 bases between. Germline lookup yields CDR1 MGHRA and CDR2 YSYEKL. The CDR3 here is CASSQALTESQPQHF. The CDR3 DNA follows: TGCGCCAGCAGCCAAGCCCTGACAGAATCCCAGCCCCAGCATTTT.

The V and J genes are TRBV27 and TRBJ1-5; maybe TRBD1 (6 bases). Germline V CDR1 and CDR2: MNHEY, SMNVEV (reference sequence). The V and J ends lost 4 bases and 4 bases respectively, with 20 bases between them. The CDR3 covers 17 residues. CDR3 nucleotide sequence: TGTGCCAGCAGTTATCTATCGCCGGGACATTTAAATCAGCCCCAGCATTTT. It specifies CASSYLSPGHLNQPQHF.

In this sample, this clone turned up a few times. The chain links TRBV10-3 to TRBJ2-5; TRBD1 matches 7 bases. J was trimmed by 0 bases and V by 9 bases; bases with no gene match: 4. The CDR3 spans 13 residues. Germline CDR1 is ENHRY and CDR2 is SYGVKD. CDR3: CAISGQDQETQYF. The CDR3 DNA reads TGTGCCATTTCTGGACAGGACCAAGAGACCCAGTACTTC.

This chain uses TRBV4-1 with TRBJ2-3; 9 bases match TRBD1. Trimming took 2 bases from V and 5 from J; bases not matched to a gene: 8. Germline V lookup: CDR1 MGHRA, CDR2 YSYEKL. The CDR3 is made up of 16 amino acids. The CDR3 spells CASSQSQWGQGDTQYF. The DNA for the CDR3 is TGCGCCAGCAGCCAAAGCCAGTGGGGACAGGGAGATACGCAGTATTTT.

The chain links TRBV6-5 to TRBJ2-1, with D unresolved. Trimming left V 7 bases short and J 7 bases short, with 11 bases between. Germline V lookup: CDR1 MNHEY, CDR2 SVGAGI. The CDR3 covers 12 residues. This CDR3 is CASIDFLNEQFF. The CDR3 region has the DNA TGTGCCAGCATTGACTTCTTGAATGAGCAGTTCTTC.

The chain carries TRBV4-1 and TRBJ1-5, with D perhaps matching TRBD1 (5 bases). Germline V CDR1 and CDR2: MGHRA, YSYEKL. This CDR3 spans 13 amino acids. Trimming stripped 3 bases from V and 7 bases from J, with 10 bases between. The CDR3 loop is CASSHRGGQPQHF. For the CDR3, the DNA is TGCGCCAGCAGCCACCGGGGGGGACAGCCCCAGCATTTT.

J is TRBJ1-6 and V is TRBV6-5; 7 bases map to TRBD1. With 6 bases clipped from V and 5 bases from J, the junction kept 4 bases outside the gene matches. The CDR3 is 14 residues long. CDR1 is MNHEY and CDR2 is SVGAGI in the germline V gene. CDR3 bases: TGTGCCAGCAGCGGACAGGTGGATAATTCACCCCTCCACTTT. It is translated as CASSGQVDNSPLHF.

This chain links TRBV4-2 with TRBJ2-1, with 7 nucleotides matching TRBD2. J was trimmed by 3 bases and V by 0 bases; bases with no gene match: 5. CDR3 length equals 16 residues. From germline, CDR1 is LGHNA and CDR2 YNFKEQ. The CDR3 DNA is TGTGCCAGCAGCCAAGAGGGGGGGACGGACTACAATGAGCAGTTCTTC. Encoded protein: CASSQEGGTDYNEQFF.